The following is a T cell receptor beta chain sequence with its context. The sample comes from a study of blood T cell repertoires in COVID-19. On the study more broadly: The cDNA or gDNA used as material had been derived from T cells, B-cell-depleted T cells, or PBMCs.

Per the study methods: Amplified reference gene primers provided the basis for estimating nucleated cell counts. Repertoires were generated with immunoSEQ multiplex PCR, while TCRdb's copy carries only in-frame clones and drops some. Clone size and the V and J calls come from that table; the DNA yielded D and trimming. The sample records 150,000 to 200,000 clones, approximately 80% being singletons. V gave up 8 bases and J gave up 1 base; unmatched junction bases: 4. The CDR3 spans 14 residues. Germline CDR1 reads SNHLY; CDR2 reads FYNNEI. Individuals aged 18 to 89 years were recruited from about two dozen US areas.

The sequencing input was PBMCs or T cells enriched from blood (not recorded which). This sequence joins TRBV2 and TRBJ2-3, with 9 bases that match TRBD1. The receptor's source is a man aged 50-59 years who had recovered from COVID-19. The CDR3 region is CASGRQGGTDTQYF. The CDR3 nucleotides read TGTGCCAGCGGTCGACAGGGGGGCACAGATACGCAGTATTTT. Looking up the rest from reference TRBV2 and TRBJ2-3 gives the full variable domain: EPEVTQTPSHQVTQMGQEVILRCVPISNHLYFYWYRQILGQKVEFLVSFYNNEISEKSEIFDDQFSVERPDGSNFTLKIRSTKLEDSAMYFCASGRQGGTDTQYFGPGTRLTVL.